The 21 T cell receptor beta chains listed next were all sequenced from one sample in a study of blood T cells in healthy people across ages. The second PCR ran roughly 6 to 11 cycles with a sample-barcoded 5' primer and J-beta primers. MiXCR was run by TCRdb on the 5' RACE reads, yielding one entry per CDR3 protein. This sample yields fewer than 800,000 distinct CDR3 sequences, of which about 30% are seen a single time; just over 15% belongs to the top ten. The sample was blood. These receptors all stem from a woman older than 75 in good health.

This clonotype showed up many times. The rearrangement joins TRBV20-1 to TRBJ2-5; 7 bases fit TRBD2. The DNA matches TRBJ2-4 better at its end, which makes the J call doubtful. CDR3 length: 11 residues. Per germline, CDR1 DFQATT and CDR2 SNEGSKA (reference sequence). CDR3 in DNA: TGCAGTGCTAGAGCGGGGGGCATTCAGTACTTC. This translates into CSARAGGIQYF.

This clonotype was counted a few times. CDR3 protein: CASSEVQGPGGGYTF. CDR3 in DNA: TGTGCCAGCAGTGAAGTCCAGGGTCCTGGTGGTGGCTACACCTTC. The rearrangement joins TRBV2 to TRBJ1-2; D may be TRBD1 (5 bases). The CDR3 consists of 15 residues. The germline V and J ends were trimmed by 1 base and 7 bases, with 16 bases remaining between them. The germline V gene has CDR1 SNHLY and CDR2 FYNNEI.

The chain carries TRBV7-8 and TRBJ1-4; D perhaps matches TRBD1 (5 bases). V was cut by 1 base and J by 3 bases, with 15 bases left in between. This CDR3 comprises 17 residues. Germline CDR1 is SGHVS and CDR2 is FQNEAQ. CDR3 bases: TGTGCCAGCAGCTTAGTCGGGACGGAGAGAGCTAATGAAAAACTGTTTTTT. Amino acids: CASSLVGTERANEKLFF.

This clonotype has a count of ten or more. The V and J genes are TRBV27 and TRBJ1-2; 10 bases agree with TRBD1. The CDR3 has 20 residues. J gave up 2 bases and V 3 bases, and 18 bases lay outside the gene matches. The V gene's germline CDR1 is MNHEY and CDR2 SMNVEV (reference sequence). The CDR3 region is CASSFIGTGAHPNANYGYTF. CDR3 nucleotide sequence: TGTGCCAGCAGTTTTATCGGGACAGGGGCCCATCCCAACGCAAACTATGGCTACACCTTC.

The chain has TRBV7-9 and TRBJ2-2; D remains unclear. Germline CDR1 and CDR2: SEHNR and FQNEAQ (reference sequence). Deletions cut 2 bases from V and 2 bases from J, with 12 bases between. This CDR3 contains 16 residues. The CDR3 spells CASSLQLLRNTGELFF. The CDR3 coding sequence is TGTGCCAGCAGCTTACAGCTGTTGAGAAACACCGGGGAGCTGTTTTTT.

This clonotype was detected ten times or more. V is TRBV5-1 and J is TRBJ2-5, with D unresolved. From germline, CDR1 is SGHRS and CDR2 YFSETQ. V lost 1 base to trimming and J lost 1 base, with 8 bases between them. The CDR3 runs 14 residues. The CDR3 loop is CASSLRTFQETQYF. CDR3 nucleotide sequence: TGCGCCAGCAGCTTGAGGACCTTCCAAGAGACCCAGTACTTC.

The chain couples TRBV10-3 to TRBJ1-2, with D unclear. Trimming shortened V by 6 bases and J by 4 bases, and 15 bases separated the two germline ends. There are 14 residues in the CDR3. Germline V gives CDR1 ENHRY, CDR2 SYGVKD. This CDR3 reads CAIRQTAASYGYTF. The CDR3 DNA is TGTGCCATCAGACAGACCGCCGCTTCCTATGGCTACACCTTC.

A note on this clonotype: At one of its ends the junction is not consistent with the germline gene, which may arise from a read error. The gene calls are TRBV5-1 and TRBJ1-4, with TRBD1 as a possible D gene (6 bases). Germline CDR1 and CDR2: SGHRS and YFSETQ. This CDR3 spans 16 amino acids. CDR3 residues: CASSRGQSYSNKKLFF. For the CDR3, the DNA is TGCGCCAGCAGCCGTGGACAGAGCTACTCTAATAAAAAACTGTTTTTT.

Note on this clonotype: A clone one base away is much larger, so this may be a read error. This chain links TRBV20-1 with TRBJ2-1; TRBD2 matches at 8 bases. CDR1 and CDR2 from the germline V gene are DFQATT and SNEGSKA (reference sequence). CDR3 length: 14 residues. The V and J ends lost 1 base and 8 bases, in that order; junction bases with no gene match: 7. CDR3 amino acids: CSARARTSSDEQFF. CDR3 nucleotide sequence: TGCAGTGCTAGAGCCAGGACTAGCAGCGATGAGCAGTTCTTC.

Of note for this clonotype: An end of the junction differs from the germline gene, which may be a read error. V and J are TRBV7-2 and TRBJ2-3; no firm D call. The CDR3 is made up of 14 amino acids. Germline assignment: CDR1 SGHTA and CDR2 FQGNSA. The CDR3 nucleotides read TGTGTCAGCAGCTTAGGAAGGTTACCGGATACGCAGTATTTT. Amino acids: CVSSLGRLPDTQYF.

There are many counts of this clonotype. The chain uses TRBV5-6 and TRBJ2-5; 7 bases are a match to TRBD2. J lost 5 bases, V lost 1 base, and 5 bases had no gene match. CDR1 is SGHDT and CDR2 is YYEEEE in the germline V gene. The CDR3 extends over 14 amino acids. The CDR3 bases are TGTGCCAGCAGCTTGCGAGGGAGGGTGGAGACCCAGTACTTC. This encodes CASSLRGRVETQYF.

In its sample, this clonotype was seen many times. The V call is TRBV27, the J call TRBJ2-5; unclear D gene. CDR3 size: 12 residues. Germline V gene data show CDR1 as MNHEY and CDR2 as SMNVEV (reference sequence). V was clipped by 4 bases and J by 5 bases, with 8 bases between them. In nucleotides, the CDR3 is TGTGCCAGCAGTTCCTTGGGGGAGACCCAGTACTTC. Translated, it gives CASSSLGETQYF.

This clonotype was seen many times. The chain employs TRBV7-8 and TRBJ2-3; 9 bases are shared with TRBD2. J lost 4 bases, V lost 5 bases, and 10 bases had no gene match. The CDR3 spans 16 residues. CDR1 is SGHVS, CDR2 FQNEAQ, per germline. The CDR3 here is CASSPLSGGIADTQYF. The CDR3 region has the DNA TGTGCCAGCAGCCCACTCAGCGGGGGGATCGCAGATACGCAGTATTTT.

This clonotype was recorded many times. A much more abundant neighbour one base away suggests this may be a read error. The J gene is TRBJ2-7, the V gene TRBV30; D might be TRBD1 (5 bases). Germline V lookup: CDR1 GTSNPN, CDR2 SVGIG (reference sequence). The germline V and J ends were trimmed by 3 bases and 3 bases, with 12 bases remaining between them. This CDR3 contains 13 residues. The CDR3 spells CAWRKQECYEQYF. CDR3 DNA sequence: TGTGCCTGGAGGAAACAGGAGTGCTACGAGCAGTACTTC.

This clonotype has only a few counts. The chain couples TRBV2 to TRBJ2-4; D possibly uses TRBD1 or TRBD2 (5 bases each). CDR3 length: 16 residues. V lost 3 bases and J 8 bases, leaving 20 bases between the germline ends. CDR1 is SNHLY, CDR2 FYNNEI, per germline. DNA of the CDR3: TGTGCCAGCAGTGAGGGACGGCCCCTAGTCCTGGACATTCAGTACTTC. Protein product: CASSEGRPLVLDIQYF.

In its sample, this clonotype was seen many times. V gene TRBV12-3 or TRBV12-4 combines with J gene TRBJ2-7; TRBD2 might be the D (8 bases). Between the trimmed V and J ends, which lost 7 bases and 4 bases, there was a span of 17 bases. The CDR3 contains 14 residues. CDR3 region: CASTGGGTRYEQYF. CDR3 coding DNA: TGTGCCAGCACAGGGGGGGGGACTAGGTACGAGCAGTACTTC.

V usage is TRBV12-3 or TRBV12-4 and J usage is TRBJ2-1; 9 bases are shared with TRBD2. V gave up 8 bases and J gave up 7 bases; unmatched junction bases: 15. This CDR3 is built from 16 residues. In DNA form, the CDR3 reads TGTGCCAGCTTCAAAGCGGCTAGCGGGGAGGGGAATGAGCAGTTCTTC. Protein: CASFKAASGEGNEQFF.

Comment on this clonotype: A read error is possible here, since a much larger clone lies one base away. The chain has TRBV6-2 or TRBV6-3 and TRBJ2-3; 10 bases fit TRBD1. CDR3 length: 15 residues. CDR1 and CDR2 (germline): MNHEY, SVGEGT. V gave up 5 bases and J gave up 6 bases; unmatched junction bases: 8. CDR3 sequence (DNA): TGTGCCAGCAGTGGACCGGGACAGGGGTGGGATACGCAGTATTTT. Its protein is CASSGPGQGWDTQYF.

Many counts were recorded for this clonotype. This chain uses TRBV12-3 or TRBV12-4 with TRBJ2-7; 7 bases match TRBD1. The V and J ends lost 0 bases and 5 bases, in that order; junction bases with no gene match: 1. The length of the CDR3 is 13 residues. The CDR3 loop is CASSLATGNEQYF. Here the CDR3 DNA reads TGTGCCAGCAGTTTAGCGACAGGGAACGAGCAGTACTTC.

This chain links TRBV4-1 with TRBJ1-1, with D perhaps TRBD1 (5 bases). In germline, CDR1 is MGHRA, CDR2 YSYEKL. V gave up 3 bases and J gave up 1 base, with 15 bases separating them. This CDR3 has 16 amino acids. CDR3 DNA: TGCGCCAGCAGCCATGGGGTTGGGACGCGGAACACTGAAGCTTTCTTT. As protein: CASSHGVGTRNTEAFF.

The chain recombines TRBV27 with TRBJ1-2; D perhaps matches TRBD1 (6 bases). Trimming stripped 6 bases from V and 0 bases from J, with 17 bases between. The CDR3 is 16 residues long. Germline CDR1 and CDR2: MNHEY and SMNVEV (reference sequence). In DNA form, the CDR3 reads TGTGCCAGCAGCTCCCCGAGGGGGGGGGCTAACTATGGCTACACCTTC. Its translation: CASSSPRGGANYGYTF.